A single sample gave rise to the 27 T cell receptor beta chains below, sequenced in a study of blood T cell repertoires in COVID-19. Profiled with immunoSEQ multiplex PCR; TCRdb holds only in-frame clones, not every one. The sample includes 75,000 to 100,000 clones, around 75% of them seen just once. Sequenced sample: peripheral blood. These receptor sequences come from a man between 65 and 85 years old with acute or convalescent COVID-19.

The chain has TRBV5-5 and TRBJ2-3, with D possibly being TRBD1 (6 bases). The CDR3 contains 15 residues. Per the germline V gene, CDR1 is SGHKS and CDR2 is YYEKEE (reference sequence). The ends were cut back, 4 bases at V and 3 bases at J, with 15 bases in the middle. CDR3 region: CASSLYPQGTDTQYF. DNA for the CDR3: TGTGCCAGCAGCCTTTACCCCCAGGGGACAGATACGCAGTATTTT.

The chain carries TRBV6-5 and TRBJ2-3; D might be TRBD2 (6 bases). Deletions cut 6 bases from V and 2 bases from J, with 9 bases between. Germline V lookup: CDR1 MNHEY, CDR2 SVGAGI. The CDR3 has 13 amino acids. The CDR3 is CASSGGTTDTQYF. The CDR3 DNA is TGTGCCAGCAGCGGCGGGACCACAGATACGCAGTATTTT.

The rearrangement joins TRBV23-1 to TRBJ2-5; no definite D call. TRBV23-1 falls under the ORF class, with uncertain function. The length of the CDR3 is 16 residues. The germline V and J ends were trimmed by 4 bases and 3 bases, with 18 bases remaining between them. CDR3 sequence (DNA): TGCGCCAGCAGTCGATCTCAGACGGAGCCCGAAGAGACCCAGTACTTC. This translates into CASSRSQTEPEETQYF.

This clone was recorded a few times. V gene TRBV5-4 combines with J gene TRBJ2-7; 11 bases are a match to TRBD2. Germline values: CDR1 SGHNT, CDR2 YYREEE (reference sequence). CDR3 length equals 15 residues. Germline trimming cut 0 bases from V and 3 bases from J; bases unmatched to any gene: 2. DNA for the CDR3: TGTGCCAGCAGCTTGGAAGGGACTAGCGGCTACGAGCAGTACTTC. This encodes CASSLEGTSGYEQYF.

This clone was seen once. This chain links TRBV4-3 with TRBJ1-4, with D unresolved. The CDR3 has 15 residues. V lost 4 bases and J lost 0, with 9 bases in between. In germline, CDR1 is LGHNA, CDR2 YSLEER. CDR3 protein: CASSRRLSTNEKLFF. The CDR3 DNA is TGCGCCAGCAGCCGAAGACTCTCAACTAATGAAAAACTGTTTTTT.

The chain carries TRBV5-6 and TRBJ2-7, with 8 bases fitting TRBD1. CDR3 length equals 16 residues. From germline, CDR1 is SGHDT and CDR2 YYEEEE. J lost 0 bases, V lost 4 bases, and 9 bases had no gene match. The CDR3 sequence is CASSTKTGATSYEQYF. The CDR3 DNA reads TGTGCCAGCAGCACAAAGACAGGGGCCACCTCCTACGAGCAGTACTTC.

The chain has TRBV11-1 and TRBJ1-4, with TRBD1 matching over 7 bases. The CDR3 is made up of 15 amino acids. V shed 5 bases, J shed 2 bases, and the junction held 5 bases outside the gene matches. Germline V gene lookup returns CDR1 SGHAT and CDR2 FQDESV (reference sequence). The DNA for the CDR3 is TGTGCCAGCAGCCCACAGGGGACCACTAATGAAAAACTGTTTTTT. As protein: CASSPQGTTNEKLFF.

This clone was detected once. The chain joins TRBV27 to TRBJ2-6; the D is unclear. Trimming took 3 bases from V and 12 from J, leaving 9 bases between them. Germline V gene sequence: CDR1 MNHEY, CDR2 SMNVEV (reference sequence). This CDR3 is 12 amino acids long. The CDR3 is CASSFTVGVLTF. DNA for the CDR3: TGTGCCAGCAGTTTTACCGTCGGCGTCCTGACTTTC.

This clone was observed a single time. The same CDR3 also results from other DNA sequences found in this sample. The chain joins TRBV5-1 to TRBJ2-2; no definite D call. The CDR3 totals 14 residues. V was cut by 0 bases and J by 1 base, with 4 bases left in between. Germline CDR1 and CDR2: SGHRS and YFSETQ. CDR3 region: CASSLGQNTGELFF. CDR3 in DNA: TGCGCCAGCAGCTTGGGACAGAACACCGGGGAGCTGTTTTTT.

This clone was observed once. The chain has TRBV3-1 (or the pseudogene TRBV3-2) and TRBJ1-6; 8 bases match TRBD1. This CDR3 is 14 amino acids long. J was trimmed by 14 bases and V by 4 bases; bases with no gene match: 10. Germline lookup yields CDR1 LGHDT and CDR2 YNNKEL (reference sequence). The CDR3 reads CASSRTGGGRALHF. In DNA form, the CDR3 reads TGTGCCAGCAGCCGTACAGGGGGGGGCAGGGCCCTCCACTTT.

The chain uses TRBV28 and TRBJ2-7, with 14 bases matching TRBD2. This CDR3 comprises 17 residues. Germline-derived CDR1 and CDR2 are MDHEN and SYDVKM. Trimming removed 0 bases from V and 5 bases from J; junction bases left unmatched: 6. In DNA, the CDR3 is TGTGCCAGCAGTTTATGGAGACTAGCGGGAGGGCCAAACGAGCAGTACTTC. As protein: CASSLWRLAGGPNEQYF.

The CDR3 sequence: CASSLSGWSSGRAVANEQFF. The DNA of the CDR3 is TGCGCCAGCAGTCTCTCGGGGTGGTCTAGCGGGAGGGCCGTGGCCAATGAGCAGTTCTTC. The rearrangement links TRBV10-1 to TRBJ2-1; 12 positions agree with TRBD2. V lost 5 bases and J lost 6; bases outside the gene matches: 20. Germline values: CDR1 WNHNN, CDR2 SYGVQD (reference sequence). This CDR3 is built from 20 residues.

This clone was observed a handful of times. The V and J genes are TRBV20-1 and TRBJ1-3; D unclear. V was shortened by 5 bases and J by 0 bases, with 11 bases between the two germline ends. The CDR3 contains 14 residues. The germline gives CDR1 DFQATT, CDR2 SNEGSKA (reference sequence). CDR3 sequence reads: CSAGGSLSGNTIYF. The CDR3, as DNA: TGCAGTGCTGGTGGCTCACTCTCTGGAAACACCATATATTTT.

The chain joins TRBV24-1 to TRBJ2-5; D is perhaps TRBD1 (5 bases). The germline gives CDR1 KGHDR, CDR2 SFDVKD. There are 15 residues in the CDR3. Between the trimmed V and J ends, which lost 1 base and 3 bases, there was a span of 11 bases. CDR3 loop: CATSDFFEGEETQYF. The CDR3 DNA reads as TGTGCCACCAGTGATTTTTTTGAAGGGGAAGAGACCCAGTACTTC.

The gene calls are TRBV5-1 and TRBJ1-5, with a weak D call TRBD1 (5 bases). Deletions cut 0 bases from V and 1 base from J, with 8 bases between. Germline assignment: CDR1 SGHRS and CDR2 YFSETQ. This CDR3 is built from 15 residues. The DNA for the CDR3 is TGCGCCAGCAGCTTGGGCGGGGCCAGCAATCAGCCCCAGCATTTT. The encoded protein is CASSLGGASNQPQHF.

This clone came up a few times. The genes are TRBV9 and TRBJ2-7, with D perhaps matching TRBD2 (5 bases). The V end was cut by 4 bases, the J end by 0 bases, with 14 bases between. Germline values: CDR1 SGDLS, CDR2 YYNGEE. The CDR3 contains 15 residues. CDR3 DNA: TGTGCCAGCAGCCCCCGTCCGGGGTCCTCCTACGAGCAGTACTTC. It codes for CASSPRPGSSYEQYF.

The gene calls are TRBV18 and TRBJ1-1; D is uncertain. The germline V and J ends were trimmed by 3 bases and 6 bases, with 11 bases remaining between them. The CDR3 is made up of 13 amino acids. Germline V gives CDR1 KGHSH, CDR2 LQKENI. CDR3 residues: CASSPSREAEAFF. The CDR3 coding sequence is TGTGCCAGCTCACCGAGCCGGGAGGCTGAAGCTTTCTTT.

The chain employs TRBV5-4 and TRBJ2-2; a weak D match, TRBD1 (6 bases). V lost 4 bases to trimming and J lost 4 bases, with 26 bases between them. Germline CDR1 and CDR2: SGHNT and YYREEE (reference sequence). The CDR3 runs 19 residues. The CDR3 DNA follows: TGTGCCAGCAGCCAGGGGATGATCGGACGAGGGCCGGGCACCGGGGAGCTGTTTTTT. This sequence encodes CASSQGMIGRGPGTGELFF.

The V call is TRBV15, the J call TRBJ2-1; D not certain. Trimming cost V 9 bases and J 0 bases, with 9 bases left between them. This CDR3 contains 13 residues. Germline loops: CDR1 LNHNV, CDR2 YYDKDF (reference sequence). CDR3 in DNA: TGTGCCACTAGACTCAGCTCCTACAATGAGCAGTTCTTC. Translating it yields CATRLSSYNEQFF.

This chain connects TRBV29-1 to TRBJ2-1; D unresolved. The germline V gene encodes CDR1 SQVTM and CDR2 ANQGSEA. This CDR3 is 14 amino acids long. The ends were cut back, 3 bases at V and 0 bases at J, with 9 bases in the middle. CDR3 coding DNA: TGCAGCGTTGATTCACTTAGCTCCTACAATGAGCAGTTCTTC. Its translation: CSVDSLSSYNEQFF.

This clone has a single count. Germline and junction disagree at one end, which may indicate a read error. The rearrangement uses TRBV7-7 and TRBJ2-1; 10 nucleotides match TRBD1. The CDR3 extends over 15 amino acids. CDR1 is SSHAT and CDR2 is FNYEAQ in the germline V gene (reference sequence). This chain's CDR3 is CASSLATGGIDEQFF. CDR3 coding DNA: TGTGCTAGCAGCTTAGCGACAGGGGGCATTGATGAGCAGTTCTTC.

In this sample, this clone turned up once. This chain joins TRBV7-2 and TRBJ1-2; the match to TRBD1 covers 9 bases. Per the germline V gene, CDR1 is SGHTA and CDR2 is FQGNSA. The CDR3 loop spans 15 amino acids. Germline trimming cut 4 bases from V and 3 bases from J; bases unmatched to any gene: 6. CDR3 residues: CASSSGGTGYYGYTF. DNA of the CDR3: TGTGCCAGCAGCTCCGGAGGGACAGGGTACTATGGCTACACCTTC.

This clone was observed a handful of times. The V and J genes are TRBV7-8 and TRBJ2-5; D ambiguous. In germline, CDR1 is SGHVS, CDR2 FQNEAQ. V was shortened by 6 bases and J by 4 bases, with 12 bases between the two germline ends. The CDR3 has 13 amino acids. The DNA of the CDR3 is TGTGCCAGCAGTCGAGACGGTATAGAGACCCAGTACTTC. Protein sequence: CASSRDGIETQYF.

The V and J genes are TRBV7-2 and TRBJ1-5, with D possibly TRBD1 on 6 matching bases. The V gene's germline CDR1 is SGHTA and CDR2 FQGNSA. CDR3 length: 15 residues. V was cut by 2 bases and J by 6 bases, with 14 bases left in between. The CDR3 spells CASSLYQGISQPQHF. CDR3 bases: TGTGCCAGCAGCTTATACCAGGGGATCTCTCAGCCCCAGCATTTT.

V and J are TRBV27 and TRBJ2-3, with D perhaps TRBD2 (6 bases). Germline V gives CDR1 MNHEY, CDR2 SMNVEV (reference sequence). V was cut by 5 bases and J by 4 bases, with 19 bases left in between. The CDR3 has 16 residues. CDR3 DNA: TGTGCCAGCAGTATTTTAGCGGACGTCCCCCCAGATACGCAGTATTTT. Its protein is CASSILADVPPDTQYF.

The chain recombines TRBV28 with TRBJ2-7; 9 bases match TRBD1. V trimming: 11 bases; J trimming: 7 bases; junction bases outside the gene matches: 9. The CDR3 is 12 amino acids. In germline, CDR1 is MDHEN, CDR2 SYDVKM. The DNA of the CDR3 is TGTGCCTGGTCCGGGACAGGGAGAGAGCAGTACTTC. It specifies CAWSGTGREQYF.

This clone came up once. This chain's CDR3 is CASRRQSNEKLFF. DNA of the CDR3: TGCGCCAGCCGGAGGCAGAGTAATGAAAAACTGTTTTTT. The chain links TRBV5-1 to TRBJ1-4; D gene ambiguous. Deletions cut 7 bases from V and 4 bases from J, with 11 bases between. CDR1 SGHRS and CDR2 YFSETQ come from the germline V gene. This CDR3 spans 13 amino acids.